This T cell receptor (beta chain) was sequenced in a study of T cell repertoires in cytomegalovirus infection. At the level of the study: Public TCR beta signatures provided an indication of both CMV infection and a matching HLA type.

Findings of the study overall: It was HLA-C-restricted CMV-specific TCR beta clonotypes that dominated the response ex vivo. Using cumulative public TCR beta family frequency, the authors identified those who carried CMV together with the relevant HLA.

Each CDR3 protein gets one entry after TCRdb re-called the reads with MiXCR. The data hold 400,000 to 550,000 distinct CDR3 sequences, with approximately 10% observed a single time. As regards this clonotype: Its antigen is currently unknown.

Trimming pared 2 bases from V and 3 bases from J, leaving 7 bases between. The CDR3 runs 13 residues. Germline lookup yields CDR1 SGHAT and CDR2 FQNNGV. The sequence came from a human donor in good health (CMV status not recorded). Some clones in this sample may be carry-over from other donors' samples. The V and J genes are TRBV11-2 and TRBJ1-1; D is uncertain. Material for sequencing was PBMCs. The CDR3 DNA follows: TGTGCCAGCAGCTTATGGGGAGACACTGAAGCTTTCTTT. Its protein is CASSLWGDTEAFF.